This is a list of T cell receptor beta chains from one sample in a study of T cell changes during pregnancy in multiple sclerosis. TCRdb's copy holds only in-frame clones and misses some; the assay was immunoSEQ multiplex PCR. The sample contains 26,000 or so clones, about 89% of which appear only once. Sample: CD4+ T cells from peripheral blood mononuclear cells, taken in the first trimester of pregnancy. The receptors were sampled from a female donor in good health, enrolled as a control in a pregnancy study. CDR3s leave out the opening cysteine and the closing phenylalanine or tryptophan.

v_gene | CDR3aa
TRBV7-9 | ASSPVTGELF
TRBV9 | ASSVEDRTTRQY
TRBV9 | ASSVGVGREDGYT
TRBV5-4 | ASSINEETQY
TRBV7-2 | ASSLAVGGLNTEAF
TRBV5-1 | ASSWQGRMEETQY
TRBV30 | AWSVGLAGSSEQY
TRBV28 | ASSRPVGRGTTNEKLF
TRBV7-2 | ASSGGLPTPNVY
TRBV25-1 | ASSESQYSNQPQH
TRBV19 | ASRTSGRGYEQF
TRBV6-1 | ASSVDRVADTQY
TRBV28 | ASGGQGFGELF
TRBV2 | ASSERTSVASTDTQY
TRBV11-2 | ASRESSAYNEQF
TRBV6-4 | VESRQRSLAPLH